One sample yielded the 5 T cell receptor beta chains listed below, sequenced in a study of T-cell memory formation after mild COVID-19. TCRdb re-analysed the 5' RACE reads in MiXCR, keeping a single row per CDR3 protein. The table shows hundreds of thousands of distinct CDR3 sequences, with 17% occurring only once. The material sequenced was PBMCs or a T cell subset sorted from them (not recorded which). These TCRs come from an adult woman who had mild COVID-19 (a few samples of this study predate the infection). Cell type and time point are not known.

This clonotype was picked up many times. The rearrangement links TRBV18 to TRBJ2-2, with D hard to call. Germline V gene sequence: CDR1 KGHSH, CDR2 LQKENI. Trimming removed 6 bases at V and 6 bases at J, with 26 bases between. The CDR3 has 18 amino acids. This CDR3 reads CASSPMAGRVSGAGELFF. CDR3 DNA sequence: TGTGCCAGCTCCCCAATGGCAGGCCGAGTTTCCGGAGCCGGGGAGCTGTTTTTT.

In its sample, this clonotype was seen a few times. This rearrangement joins TRBV5-1 to TRBJ2-1, with D hard to call. The CDR3 covers 14 residues. Germline V gene sequence: CDR1 SGHRS, CDR2 YFSETQ. V lost 3 bases and J 8 bases, leaving 15 bases between the germline ends. CDR3 nucleotide sequence: TGCGCCAGCAGCTCAAGGACGCCCTCGCATGAGCAGTTCTTC. It codes for CASSSRTPSHEQFF.

The V call is TRBV10-3, the J call TRBJ2-2; D gene unclear. Trimming stripped 8 bases from V and 6 bases from J, with 16 bases between. The CDR3 has 14 amino acids. In germline, CDR1 is ENHRY, CDR2 SYGVKD. In DNA, the CDR3 is TGTGCCATCGCCGACCGAACTTTAGCCGGGGAGCTGTTTTTT. This codes for CAIADRTLAGELFF.

This clonotype was found a few times. DNA for the CDR3: TGTGCCAGCAGTTGGGGTGCAGGGGTGGACTCTGGAAACACCATATATTTT. Translating gives CASSWGAGVDSGNTIYF. This rearrangement joins TRBV6-5 to TRBJ1-3, with D tentatively TRBD1 (6 bases). Trimming removed 4 bases at V and 0 bases at J, with 16 bases between. Germline lookup yields CDR1 MNHEY and CDR2 SVGAGI. The CDR3 spans 17 residues.

This clonotype was detected ten times or more. This rearrangement joins TRBV12-3 or TRBV12-4 to TRBJ2-3; weak D call: TRBD2 (6 bases). This CDR3 has 14 residues. V gave up 4 bases and J gave up 1 base, with 9 bases separating them. This chain's CDR3 is CASSWGGGTDTQYF. Here the CDR3 DNA reads TGTGCCAGCAGTTGGGGCGGGGGCACAGATACGCAGTATTTT.